The 4 T cell receptor beta chains in this list originate from one sample, sequenced in a study of T cells in women clearing cervical HPV infection (dated by TCRdb to the late 2010s). Receptors were amplified or captured by the immunoSEQ multiplex PCR assay. TCRdb took this table from immuneACCESS and kept in-frame rearrangements with V and J called. Such tables lack part of the clones; where checked against another copy, unresolved V genes explain under half of the gap, and the rest is unexplained. The sample has tens of thousands of clones on record. Together, the top ten hold roughly 3% of the sample. Sequencing used blood buffy coat. All receptors derive from a woman aged 18 to 69 with a cervical HPV16 infection that either progressed to CIN3+ or cleared (not recorded which).

As for this clone: From the germline J gene comes the end of the CDR3, since the read stops 3 residues before it. The rearrangement joins TRBV20-1 to TRBJ1-4; D is undetermined. The germline V gene has CDR1 DFQATT and CDR2 SNEGSKA (reference sequence). This CDR3 has 15 residues. The CDR3 sequence: CSASDGSSYNSPLFF. The sequenced part of the CDR3 DNA is TGCAGTGCTAGCGACGGTAGCTCCTATAATTCACCA.

As for this clone: The read gets to within 3 residues of the CDR3 end, and the germline J gene fills in the rest. The chain recombines TRBV10-3 with TRBJ2-5; the match to TRBD2 covers 8 bases. CDR1 is ENHRY, CDR2 SYGVKD, per germline. J gave up 3 bases and V 0 bases, and 0 bases lay outside the gene matches. The CDR3 covers 14 residues. The sequenced CDR3 bases are TGTGCCATCAGTGAGTCGCGGGGGGAAGAGACC. This sequence encodes CAISESRGEET. The entire CDR3 is CAISESRGEETQYF.

CDR3 DNA (partial): TGCAGTACACGGACAGGCCTAGAAGAGACC. It encodes CSTRTGLEET. The whole CDR3 is CSTRTGLEETQYF. This sequence joins TRBV20-1 and TRBJ2-5, with TRBD1 identical over 7 bases. Read coverage stops 3 residues before the CDR3 terminus; the germline J gene supplies the remainder. V dropped 8 bases and J dropped 3; count of bases not matched to a gene: 9. The CDR3 length is 13 residues. CDR1 and CDR2 from the germline V gene are DFQATT and SNEGSKA (reference sequence).

Points on this clone: The CDR3 end is not reached by the read, which stops 3 residues before it; the germline J gene fills it in. The chain is built from TRBV14 and TRBJ2-7; 11 bases align to TRBD1. Germline CDR1 is SGHDN and CDR2 is FVKESK. The CDR3 runs to 14 residues. V shed 4 bases, J shed 3 bases, and the junction held 2 bases outside the gene matches. CDR3 DNA, as far as it was read: TGTGCCAGCAGCCCCGGGACAGGGGGCTACGAG. Encoded protein: CASSPGTGGYE. The entire CDR3 reads CASSPGTGGYEQYF.